This entry lists 25 T cell receptor beta chains sequenced from one sample in a study of blood T cells in healthy people across ages. Primed by a sample-barcoded 5' primer and a J-beta primer mix, a second PCR proceeded for about 7 to 11 cycles. MiXCR, run by TCRdb on the 5' RACE reads, gives a single entry per CDR3 protein. The sample records around 1,700,000 distinct CDR3 sequences, approximately 30% being singletons. The material sequenced was blood. Receptor source: a woman aged 30 to 39 in good health.

This clonotype was counted ten times or more. The V call is TRBV12-3 or TRBV12-4, the J call TRBJ1-5; D gene ambiguous. V gave up 2 bases and J gave up 4 bases, with 6 bases separating them. The CDR3 has 13 residues. Here the CDR3 reads CASSLQLNQPQHF. The CDR3 nucleotides read TGTGCCAGCAGTTTACAATTAAATCAGCCCCAGCATTTT.

This clonotype was picked up a small number of times. V gene TRBV20-1 combines with J gene TRBJ1-2; 11 nucleotides line up with TRBD1. V lost 6 bases to trimming and J lost 2 bases; unmatched junction nucleotides: 14. The length of the CDR3 is 17 residues. Germline values: CDR1 DFQATT, CDR2 SNEGSKA (reference sequence). CDR3 DNA sequence: TGCAGTGCCGAAACGTTACTGGGACAGGGGGAGAACTATGGCTACACCTTC. Translated: CSAETLLGQGENYGYTF.

The rearrangement joins TRBV5-1 to TRBJ2-2; D assignment may be TRBD1 or TRBD2 (6 bases each). The germline CDR1 and CDR2 sequences are SGHRS and YFSETQ. V lost 6 bases, J lost 0 bases, and 15 bases lay in between. The CDR3 has 16 residues. The CDR3 DNA sequence: TGCGCCAGCATCCCCGGGGGCGCTCCGAACACCGGGGAGCTGTTTTTT. Protein sequence: CASIPGGAPNTGELFF.

The CDR3 nucleotides read TGTGCCAGCAGCCATAGGACGAGTAGGGATGAGCAGTTCTTC. Translated, it gives CASSHRTSRDEQFF. The rearrangement uses TRBV5-5 and TRBJ2-1, with D unclear. The CDR3 covers 14 residues. Trimming left V 4 bases short and J 8 bases short, with 16 bases between. Germline V lookup: CDR1 SGHKS, CDR2 YYEKEE (reference sequence).

V is TRBV29-1 and J is TRBJ1-5, with D tentatively TRBD1 (6 bases). The CDR3 has 14 amino acids. From germline, CDR1 is SQVTM and CDR2 ANQGSEA. V lost 1 base to trimming and J lost 8 bases, with 15 bases between them. The CDR3 DNA reads TGCAGCGTTGAAGGTTCTCTGGAGGGGGAGCCCCAGCATTTT. Its protein is CSVEGSLEGEPQHF.

About this clonotype itself: A read error may be the cause here, since a much bigger clone is one base away. The chain links TRBV20-1 to TRBJ1-2; D not certain. Germline V lookup: CDR1 DFQATT, CDR2 SNEGSKA (reference sequence). This CDR3 spans 14 amino acids. CDR3 in amino acids: CIARDTVSNYGYTF. The CDR3 coding sequence is TGCATTGCTAGAGATACAGTCTCTAACTATGGCTACACCTTC.

This clonotype showed up many times. The chain joins TRBV7-6 to TRBJ2-1, with 8 bases aligning to TRBD2. The CDR3 extends over 15 amino acids. V trimming: 5 bases; J trimming: 9 bases; junction bases outside the gene matches: 12. Germline V gene lookup returns CDR1 SGHVS and CDR2 FNYEAQ. CDR3 region: CASSIGTSTDGEQFF. The CDR3 region has the DNA TGTGCCAGCAGCATCGGGACTAGTACCGACGGTGAGCAGTTCTTC.

This chain uses TRBV5-1 with TRBJ1-2, with D maybe TRBD1 (5 bases). V lost 4 bases, J lost 3 bases, and 16 bases lay in between. The germline V gene encodes CDR1 SGHRS and CDR2 YFSETQ. This CDR3 has 15 residues. The CDR3 region has the DNA TGCGCCAGCAGCGGGGACCCTGCCGGCTACTATGGCTACACCTTC. This translates into CASSGDPAGYYGYTF.

The rearrangement uses TRBV5-6 and TRBJ1-5; D perhaps matches TRBD1 (5 bases). Germline V gene data show CDR1 as SGHDT and CDR2 as YYEEEE. V gave up 4 bases and J gave up 7 bases, with 18 bases separating them. CDR3 length: 15 residues. The CDR3 spells CASSKSTGAGQPQHF. The CDR3 DNA is TGTGCCAGCAGCAAGAGTACCGGGGCGGGCCAGCCCCAGCATTTT.

This sequence joins TRBV20-1 and TRBJ1-2, with D unclear. V lost 4 bases and J 1 base, leaving 10 bases between the germline ends. The CDR3 covers 13 residues. Germline CDR1 reads DFQATT; CDR2 reads SNEGSKA (reference sequence). The CDR3 region is CSAMRTDNYGYTF. The CDR3 DNA reads as TGCAGTGCTATGAGGACCGATAACTATGGCTACACCTTC.

The chain couples TRBV19 to TRBJ1-1; possibly TRBD1 for D (5 bases). The CDR3 is 12 amino acids. Germline CDR1 reads LNHDA; CDR2 reads SQIVND (reference sequence). Deletions cut 3 bases from V and 11 bases from J, with 13 bases between. Written as DNA, the CDR3 is TGTGCCAGTAGTATTCGACAGAGTGCGGCTTTCTTT. This gives the protein CASSIRQSAAFF.

In its sample, this clonotype was seen a few times. The J gene is TRBJ2-5, the V gene TRBV3-1; 8 bases align to TRBD2. Germline V CDR1 and CDR2: LGHDT, YNNKEL (reference sequence). Trimming took 4 bases from V and 5 from J; bases not matched to a gene: 15. The CDR3 is 17 amino acids. The CDR3 reads CASSRDVREGLGETQYF. In nucleotides, the CDR3 is TGTGCCAGCAGCCGAGATGTCCGGGAGGGCCTGGGGGAGACCCAGTACTTC.

This clonotype was observed many times. The rearrangement links TRBV29-1 to TRBJ1-2; D is perhaps TRBD1 (6 bases). CDR1 and CDR2 (germline): SQVTM, ANQGSEA. This CDR3 is 12 amino acids long. With 3 bases removed from V and 8 bases from J, the gap between germline ends came to 13 bases. For the CDR3, the DNA is TGCAGCGTTGATTTGTCAGGGGAGGGCTACACCTTC. Translated, it gives CSVDLSGEGYTF.

This clonotype was observed many times. The J gene is TRBJ1-2, the V gene TRBV7-2; D ambiguous. With 4 bases removed from V and 4 bases from J, the gap between germline ends came to 16 bases. The CDR3 has 15 residues. Germline loops: CDR1 SGHTA, CDR2 FQGNSA. CDR3 region: CASSSSSPRSYGYTF. CDR3 DNA: TGTGCCAGCAGCTCCAGTTCACCCCGGAGCTATGGCTACACCTTC.

V gene TRBV21-1 combines with J gene TRBJ2-1; the table's D call, TRBD2, was not checked against the DNA. TRBV21-1 is a recognized pseudogene. This CDR3 has 18 amino acids. The CDR3 spells CASSYKGIRGPPNNEQFF. The CDR3 nucleotides read TGTGCCAGCAGCTACAAAGGGATTAGGGGACCTCCAAACAATGAGCAGTTCTTC.

This clonotype has just a few counts. The chain recombines TRBV19 with TRBJ1-6, with TRBD1 identical over 8 bases. V shed 8 bases and J 8 bases; nucleotides not matched to a gene: 8. Per the germline V gene, CDR1 is LNHDA and CDR2 is SQIVND (reference sequence). CDR3 length: 14 amino acids. The CDR3: CASPRGRMDSPLHF. The CDR3 DNA reads TGTGCCAGTCCCAGGGGGCGTATGGATTCACCCCTCCACTTT.

On this clonotype: This may be a read error: a much more frequent sequence differs by one nucleotide. The chain recombines TRBV5-1 with TRBJ2-7; 7 bases fit TRBD1. Trimming cost V 0 bases and J 3 bases; bases outside gene matches: 3. This CDR3 spans 14 amino acids. The germline V gene encodes CDR1 SGHRS and CDR2 YFSETQ. CDR3 DNA: TGCGCCAGCAGCTTGGTGACAGGGAACTACGAGCAGTACTTC. Residues: CASSLVTGNYEQYF.

Ten or more counts support this clonotype. The gene calls are TRBV7-2 and TRBJ1-3; possible D gene TRBD1, 5 bases. V was shortened by 1 base and J by 2 bases, with 9 bases between the two germline ends. Germline V gene sequence: CDR1 SGHTA, CDR2 FQGNSA. This CDR3 is 15 amino acids long. DNA of the CDR3: TGTGCCAGCAGCTTAGACTCCAGGGCTGGAAACACCATATATTTT. This gives the protein CASSLDSRAGNTIYF.

The V call is TRBV6-2 or TRBV6-3, the J call TRBJ2-3, with 7 bases lining up with TRBD2. The germline gives CDR1 MNHEY, CDR2 SVGEGT. Trimming took 6 bases from V and 9 from J; bases not matched to a gene: 15. The CDR3 runs 15 residues. This CDR3 is CASSRTSEVTGTQYF. The CDR3 DNA sequence: TGTGCCAGCAGCCGTACTAGCGAGGTTACGGGGACGCAGTATTTT.

This clonotype was picked up a small number of times. The chain joins TRBV5-1 to TRBJ2-3; D possibly corresponds to TRBD2 (6 bases). Per the germline V gene, CDR1 is SGHRS and CDR2 is YFSETQ. This CDR3 comprises 15 residues. Trimming took off 0 bases at V and 4 bases at J, with 12 bases between the two ends. Here the CDR3 reads CASSLESSVADTQYF. The CDR3 bases are TGCGCCAGCAGCTTGGAGTCTAGCGTTGCAGATACGCAGTATTTT.

V and J are TRBV28 and TRBJ2-1; no reliable D call. CDR1 and CDR2 (germline): MDHEN, SYDVKM. The length of the CDR3 is 15 residues. V lost 3 bases and J 4 bases, leaving 13 bases between the germline ends. The CDR3 protein is CASSFRRIRYNEQFF. The CDR3 DNA reads TGTGCCAGCAGTTTTAGACGGATCAGATACAATGAGCAGTTCTTC.

This clonotype appeared many times. The chain has TRBV28 and TRBJ1-2, with D hard to call. The V end lost 2 bases, the J end lost 4 bases, and 14 bases lay between the germline ends. Per germline, CDR1 MDHEN and CDR2 SYDVKM. CDR3 length: 15 amino acids. The CDR3 coding sequence is TGTGCCAGCAGTTTAATAGGCCTCGAGGTCTATGGCTACACCTTC. Protein: CASSLIGLEVYGYTF.

The CDR3 loop reads CASNGGEHPVAKNIQYF. The DNA for the CDR3 is TGTGCCAGCAATGGGGGGGAACACCCCGTAGCCAAAAACATTCAGTACTTC. The V call is TRBV21-1, the J call TRBJ2-4; the table's D call TRBD1 went unverified against the DNA. TRBV21-1 is assigned pseudogene status. CDR3 size: 17 residues.

As for this clonotype: The junction shows a germline mismatch at one end, possibly a read error. This chain's CDR3 is CACRPEDYSNQPQHF. CDR3 in DNA: TGTGCCTGCAGGCCAGAGGATTATAGCAATCAGCCCCAGCATTTT. The V call is TRBV27, the J call TRBJ1-5; no firm D call. CDR3 length equals 15 residues. Germline V CDR1 and CDR2: MNHEY, SMNVEV (reference sequence).

This clonotype has only a few counts. This chain uses TRBV20-1 with TRBJ1-4, with D perhaps TRBD1 (5 bases). The CDR3 is 14 amino acids. Trimming pared 2 bases from V and 8 bases from J, leaving 15 bases between. Germline lookup yields CDR1 DFQATT and CDR2 SNEGSKA (reference sequence). CDR3 protein: CSARPLRDVEKLFF. Here the CDR3 DNA reads TGCAGTGCTAGACCCCTAAGGGACGTAGAAAAACTGTTTTTT.